These 5 T cell receptor beta chains were all obtained from the same sample, sequenced in a study of T cell clonality in common variable immunodeficiency. Study-wide points: In common variable immunodeficiency, TCR beta chains reportedly carried fewer deletions and N-nucleotide insertions.

Antigen specificity for these receptors is unknown. Generated by immunoSEQ multiplex PCR, the TCRdb table keeps only in-frame clones and is missing some. The sample has approximately 10,000 clones, none seen only once. The sequenced sample was peripheral blood mononuclear cells. These receptors came from a human donor with common variable immunodeficiency.

This clone was found many times. The read halts 3 residues ahead of the CDR3 end, with the missing end drawn from the germline J gene. J is TRBJ2-7 and V is TRBV10-3, with TRBD1 matching over 9 bases. Germline V gives CDR1 ENHRY, CDR2 SYGVKD. The CDR3 loop spans 14 amino acids. Losses at the gene ends were 8 bases for V and 2 bases for J; bases not matched to a gene: 7. The CDR3 sequence is CAIGGQGNTYEQYF. The CDR3 DNA, read in part, is TGTGCCATCGGTGGACAGGGGAACACCTACGAG.

By frequency in the sample, this clone is medium-sized. From the germline J gene comes the end of the CDR3, since the read stops 3 residues before it. The rearrangement links TRBV11-2 to TRBJ1-1; no reliable D call. Germline loops: CDR1 SGHAT, CDR2 FQNNGV. V lost 2 bases and J 1 base, leaving 8 bases between the germline ends. CDR3 length equals 14 residues. The CDR3 loop reads CASSLNNWNTEAFF. The part of the CDR3 DNA that was read is TGTGCCAGCAGCTTAAATAACTGGAACACTGAA. Based on the CDR3 plus reference TRBV11-2 and TRBJ1-1, the full variable domain is EAGVAQSPRYKIIEKRQSVAFWCNPISGHATLYWYQQILGQGPKLLIQFQNNGVVDDSQLPKDRFSAERLKGVDSTLKIQPAKLEDSAVYLCASSLNNWNTEAFFGQGTRLTVV.

In its sample, this clone was seen many times. The sequenced CDR3 bases are TGTGCCTGGAGTGCCCCGGGACTCATCGAGAGGGCCAACGTC. Protein sequence: CAWSAPGLIERANV. The whole CDR3 sequence is CAWSAPGLIERANVLTF. This chain joins TRBV30 and TRBJ2-6, with D possibly matching TRBD2 (6 bases). The read halts 3 residues ahead of the CDR3 end, with the missing end drawn from the germline J gene. The CDR3 runs to 17 residues. The germline CDR1 and CDR2 sequences are GTSNPN and SVGIG (reference sequence). Deletions cut 1 base from V and 5 bases from J, with 18 bases between. The whole variable domain, remainder taken from reference TRBV30 and TRBJ2-6, is SQTIHQWPATLVQPVGSPLSLECTVEGTSNPNLYWYRQAAGRGLQLLFYSVGIGQISSEVPQNLSASRPQDRQFILSSKKLLLSDSGFYLCAWSAPGLIERANVLTFGAGSRLTVL.

The sample holds many counts of this clone. The read comes to an end 3 residues before the CDR3 does, leaving the germline J gene to fill in the end. The V gene is TRBV19, the J gene TRBJ1-6; a weak D match, TRBD1 (6 bases). The germline V and J ends were trimmed by 8 bases and 7 bases, with 15 bases remaining between them. Germline CDR1 and CDR2: LNHDA and SQIVND (reference sequence). The CDR3 covers 14 residues. The CDR3 sequence: CASHLRGRNSPLHF. CDR3 DNA (partial): TGTGCCAGTCACCTCAGGGGAAGAAATTCACCC. Together with reference TRBV19 and TRBJ1-6, the CDR3 gives the full variable domain: DGGITQSPKYLFRKEGQNVTLSCEQNLNHDAMYWYRQDPGQGLRLIYYSQIVNDFQKGDIAEGYSVSREKKESFPLTVTSAQKNPTAFYLCASHLRGRNSPLHFGNGTRLTVT.

Many counts were recorded for this clone. With the read ending 3 residues before the CDR3 end, the germline J gene is used to fill in that end. The chain recombines TRBV29-1 with TRBJ1-1; 8 bases agree with TRBD1. The V gene end was trimmed by 1 base and the J gene end by 4 bases; junction bases not matched to a gene: 5. CDR3 size: 14 residues. Germline loops: CDR1 SQVTM, CDR2 ANQGSEA. CDR3 DNA (partial): TGCAGCGTTGAAGGCCGACAGGGGCTCACTGAA. Amino acids: CSVEGRQGLTE. The whole CDR3 region reads CSVEGRQGLTEAFF.